What follows is one TCR beta chain and its context. What it binds is not known. CDR1 and CDR2 from the germline V gene are ENHRY and SYGVKD. The CDR3 is 16 amino acids. V was pared by 2 bases and J by 1 base, with 5 bases of the junction left unmatched. These data originate in a study of CD8 T cells in Susac syndrome. Findings and limits, study-wide: The study's TCR sequencing and HLA analysis covered a relatively small number of individuals, and the study acknowledged this.

Random hexamers primed reverse transcription of about 0.5 to 1 ug RNA. The TCR beta CDR3 was amplified by immunoSEQ multiplex PCR across 54 Vbeta, 13 Jbeta. TCRdb itself ran the immunoSEQ multiplex PCR reads through MiXCR, one entry per CDR3 protein. The sample holds a few hundred thousand distinct CDR3 sequences, around nine tenths seen once. Bulk CD8+ and CD4+ cells came from magnetic negative isolation; CD8+ TEMRA by FACS. Sample: CD8+ T cells from PBMCs. The V call is TRBV10-3, the J call TRBJ2-7, with 10 nucleotides matching TRBD2. The sequence was obtained from a human donor with multiple sclerosis. The chain's CDR3 is CAISEEGTSVSYEQYF. In nucleotides, the CDR3 is TGTGCCATCAGTGAGGAAGGGACTAGCGTATCCTACGAGCAGTACTTC.